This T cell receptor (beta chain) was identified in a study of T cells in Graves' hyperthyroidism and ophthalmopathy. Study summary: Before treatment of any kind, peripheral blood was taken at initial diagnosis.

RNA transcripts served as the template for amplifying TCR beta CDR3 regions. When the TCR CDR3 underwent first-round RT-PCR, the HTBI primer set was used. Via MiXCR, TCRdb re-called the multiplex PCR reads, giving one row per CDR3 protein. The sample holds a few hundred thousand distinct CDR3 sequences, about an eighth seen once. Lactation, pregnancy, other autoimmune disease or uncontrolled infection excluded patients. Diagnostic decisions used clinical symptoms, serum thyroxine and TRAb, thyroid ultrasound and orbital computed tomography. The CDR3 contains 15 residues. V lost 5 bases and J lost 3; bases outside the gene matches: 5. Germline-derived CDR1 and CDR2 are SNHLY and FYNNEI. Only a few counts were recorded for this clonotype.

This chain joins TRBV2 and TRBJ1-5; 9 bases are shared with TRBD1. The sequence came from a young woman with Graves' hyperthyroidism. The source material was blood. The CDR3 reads CASSLGQGNNQPQHF. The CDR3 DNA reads TGTGCCAGCAGTTTGGGACAGGGAAACAATCAGCCCCAGCATTTT. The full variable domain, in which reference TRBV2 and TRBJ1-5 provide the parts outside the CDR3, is EPEVTQTPSHQVTQMGQEVILRCVPISNHLYFYWYRQILGQKVEFLVSFYNNEISEKSEIFDDQFSVERPDGSNFTLKIRSTKLEDSAMYFCASSLGQGNNQPQHFGDGTRLSIL.